This T cell receptor beta chain was obtained from a study of cytotoxic CD8 clonotypes in ibrutinib-treated CLL. Background on the study: Partial response occurred in 24 patients and complete response in 2; at median approximately 68 months, roughly 14 remained remitted and about 12 progressed. General study findings and limits: Private clonotypes, not public ones, expanded at ibrutinib response.

The V gene's germline CDR1 is SNHLY and CDR2 FYNNEI. V dropped 10 bases and J dropped 4 bases, with 18 bases sitting between them. The CDR3 extends over 14 amino acids. TCRdb's table, derived via immunoSEQ multiplex PCR, lists solely in-frame clones and lacks some. Found here are about 130,000 clones, over 60% of them singletons; the top ten hold 9.5% to 15%. For this clone: The target antigen is unknown.

The rearrangement links TRBV2 to TRBJ2-3, with D tentatively TRBD2 (7 bases). The TCR sequence derives from a human donor with chronic lymphocytic leukemia. The sequencing used PBMCs, collected after 12 months of ibrutinib treatment. The CDR3 protein is CANARGARADTQYF. Here the CDR3 DNA reads TGTGCCAACGCCCGGGGGGCCCGGGCAGATACGCAGTATTTT.